Listed below are T cell receptor beta chains from one sample, sequenced in a study of blood T cell repertoires in COVID-19. Libraries were prepared by immunoSEQ multiplex PCR; TCRdb keeps only in-frame clonotypes and omits some of them. The data hold about 180,000 clones, with 88% observed a single time. Sequencing input: PBMCs or T cells enriched from blood (not recorded which). These receptors all come from a young woman who had recovered from COVID-19. Each CDR3 is given with its conserved first and last residue. Each record gives: J gene, V gene, clone size, D gene, CDR3 length, CDR3 DNA, CDR3 protein. D genes are given only for firm matches. Clone size is given for some rows only: seen once, a few or many times, or a class if the clone is expanded.

TRBJ1-2,TRBV5-1,.,.,16,TGCGCCAGCAGCTTGTCTAGTAGAAACCCTAACTATGGCTACACCTTC,CASSLSSRNPNYGYTF
TRBJ2-3,TRBV7-3,.,TRBD1,14,TGTGCCAGCAGCTCCAGGGGGCCGATAGATACGCAGTATTTT,CASSSRGPIDTQYF
TRBJ2-1,TRBV20-1,.,TRBD2,15,TGCAGTGCTAGTGGGGGACTAGCGACATACAATGAGCAGTTCTTC,CSASGGLATYNEQFF
TRBJ1-5,TRBV25-1,.,.,13,TGTGCCAGCTCCGAGGACAGCTTTTGGCCCCAGCATTTT,CASSEDSFWPQHF
TRBJ2-7,TRBV7-9,once,TRBD1,14,TGTGCCAGCAGCTCGGGACAGAGACCCTACGAGCAGTACTTC,CASSSGQRPYEQYF
TRBJ2-7,TRBV27,few,TRBD2,14,TGTGCCAGCAGTTTAACTAGCGGTTCCTACGAGCAGTACTTC,CASSLTSGSYEQYF
TRBJ2-7,TRBV9,.,TRBD1,14,TGTGCCAGCAGCGCCGGGACAGCGAACTACGAGCAGTACTTC,CASSAGTANYEQYF
TRBJ2-3,TRBV5-6,.,.,13,TGTGCCAGCAGTTTTACAGGGACAGATACGCAGTATTTT,CASSFTGTDTQYF
TRBJ2-1,TRBV11-2,.,TRBD2,15,TGTGCCAGCAGCTTAAACAGCGGGGGGGCACATGAGCAGTTCTTC,CASSLNSGGAHEQFF
TRBJ2-7,TRBV29-1,.,.,13,TGCAGCGCCCGGACAGAAAGCTCCTACGAGCAGTACTTC,CSARTESSYEQYF
TRBJ1-4,TRBV10-2,.,TRBD1,14,TGCGCCAGCAGCGCGACAGGGAACGGAGGAAAACTGTTTTTT,CASSATGNGGKLFF
TRBJ1-5,TRBV30,.,.,15,TGTGCCTGGAGTGCCGTTAGGGGTGTTGGACAGCCCCAGCATTTT,CAWSAVRGVGQPQHF
TRBJ1-6,TRBV7-6,.,TRBD1,14,TGTGCCAGCAGCCCGGGACAGCTAAATTCACCCCTCCACTTT,CASSPGQLNSPLHF
TRBJ2-1,TRBV19,.,.,11,TGTGCCAGTAACACAGGGAATGAGCAGTTCTTC,CASNTGNEQFF
TRBJ2-3,TRBV5-4,.,.,13,TGTGCCAGCAGCTCCTCAGGGGCAGATACGCAGTATTTT,CASSSSGADTQYF
TRBJ2-7,TRBV13,.,TRBD1,16,TGTGCCAGCAGCTTAGGCACAGGGGTCCTTTCTCTCGAGCAGTACTTC,CASSLGTGVLSLEQYF
TRBJ1-2,TRBV2,.,TRBD1,15,TGTGCCGGAGGACAGGGAAGGACAGATAACTATGGCTACACCTTC,CAGGQGRTDNYGYTF
TRBJ2-3,TRBV7-9,.,.,16,TGTGCCAGCAGCTCCATGGGGGCCCCCCGGGCGGATACGCAGTATTTT,CASSSMGAPRADTQYF
TRBJ2-7,TRBV27,.,.,15,TGTGCCAGCAACCCGGGTGGGGAGGCACCCCCCGAGCAGTACTTC,CASNPGGEAPPEQYF
TRBJ1-6,TRBV6-6,.,.,16,TGTGCCAGCAGATCGGACACGAGCTCCTATAATTCACCCCTCCACTTT,CASRSDTSSYNSPLHF
TRBJ2-5,TRBV6-5,.,TRBD2,15,TGTGCCAGCAGTCCTCTAGCGGGAGCCCAAGAGACCCAGTACTTC,CASSPLAGAQETQYF
TRBJ1-2,TRBV5-6,.,.,12,TGTGCCAGCAGCCGGGGGGACTATGGCTACACCTTC,CASSRGDYGYTF
TRBJ2-2,TRBV11-2,.,TRBD2,17,TGTGCCAGCAGCTTCGGAAGCGGGGAGGATTACACCGGGGAGCTGTTTTTT,CASSFGSGEDYTGELFF